A single sample gave rise to the 4 T cell receptor beta chains below, sequenced in a study of T cells in Graves' hyperthyroidism and ophthalmopathy. RNA transcripts gave rise to amplified TCR beta CDR3 regions. First-round RT-PCR of the TCR CDR3 relied on the HTBI primer set. From the multiplex PCR reads, TCRdb called clonotypes with MiXCR, one entry per CDR3 protein. The sample consists of a few hundred thousand distinct CDR3 sequences, roughly 15% of them appearing once. Material for sequencing was blood. These receptors originate from a woman in her 30s with Graves' ophthalmopathy.

V gene TRBV28 combines with J gene TRBJ2-7; D may match TRBD1 or TRBD2 (5 bases each). The V gene's germline CDR1 is MDHEN and CDR2 SYDVKM. V gave up 2 bases and J gave up 6 bases, with 8 bases separating them. The CDR3 totals 12 residues. The CDR3 loop is CASSLQGREQYF. The CDR3 bases are TGTGCCAGCAGTTTACAGGGACGCGAGCAGTACTTC.

This chain connects TRBV28 to TRBJ2-2; possibly TRBD2 for D (5 bases). The length of the CDR3 is 16 residues. From germline, CDR1 is MDHEN and CDR2 SYDVKM. V was pared by 4 bases and J by 5 bases, with 17 bases between. CDR3 coding DNA: TGTGCCAGCAGTTCCCCGCAGAGGGAGTCGACCGGGGAGCTGTTTTTT. This translates into CASSSPQRESTGELFF.

This clonotype has ten or more counts. The V call is TRBV28, the J call TRBJ2-7; tentatively, D is TRBD2 (5 bases). CDR1 and CDR2 from the germline V gene are MDHEN and SYDVKM. The CDR3 loop spans 16 amino acids. The ends were cut back, 5 bases at V and 4 bases at J, with 21 bases in the middle. The CDR3 region is CASSPRTPGLVYEQYF. CDR3 in DNA: TGTGCCAGCAGTCCGCGGACTCCCGGCCTCGTATACGAGCAGTACTTC.

This clonotype was picked up many times. This chain links TRBV20-1 with TRBJ2-7, with 8 bases matching TRBD1. Trimming removed 2 bases from V and 2 bases from J; junction bases left unmatched: 5. Germline CDR1 reads DFQATT; CDR2 reads SNEGSKA (reference sequence). CDR3 size: 14 residues. The CDR3 DNA reads TGCAGTGCTAGAATGGGACAGGTTGCCTACGAGCAGTACTTC. This sequence encodes CSARMGQVAYEQYF.